These 2 T cell receptor beta chains were sequenced from one sample in a study of T cell repertoires in cytomegalovirus infection. One entry per CDR3 protein results from TCRdb running MiXCR on the reads. The data contain approximately 70,000 distinct CDR3 sequences, over 3.5% of them singletons. Sequenced sample: PBMCs. These TCRs come from a human donor in good health (CMV status not recorded). Some clones in this sample may be carry-over from other donors' samples.

This clonotype was found many times. The J gene is TRBJ2-7, the V gene TRBV7-2; D is perhaps TRBD1 or TRBD2 (5 bases each). The CDR3 runs to 16 residues. V lost 5 bases and J 4 bases, leaving 21 bases between the germline ends. CDR1 SGHTA and CDR2 FQGNSA come from the germline V gene. The CDR3 loop reads CASSQTTGAAWYEQYF. CDR3 in DNA: TGTGCCAGCAGCCAGACTACCGGGGCAGCCTGGTACGAGCAGTACTTC.

This clonotype was seen ten or more times. The chain combines TRBV19 with TRBJ1-5; D is ambiguous. The germline CDR1 and CDR2 sequences are LNHDA and SQIVND (reference sequence). The CDR3 length is 12 residues. V lost 5 bases and J lost 7, with 9 bases in between. CDR3 nucleotides: TGTGCCAGTAGTTGGGAGGACCAGCCCCAGCATTTT. Amino acid sequence: CASSWEDQPQHF.